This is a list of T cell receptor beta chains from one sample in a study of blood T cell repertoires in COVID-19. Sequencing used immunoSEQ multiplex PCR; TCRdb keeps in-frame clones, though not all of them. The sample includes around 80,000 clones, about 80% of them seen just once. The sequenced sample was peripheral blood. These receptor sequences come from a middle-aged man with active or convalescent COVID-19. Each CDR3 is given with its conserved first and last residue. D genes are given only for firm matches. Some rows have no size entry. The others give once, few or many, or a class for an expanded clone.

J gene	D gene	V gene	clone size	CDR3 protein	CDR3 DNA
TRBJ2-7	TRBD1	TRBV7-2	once	CASSQGDGYEQYF	TGTGCCAGCAGTCAGGGGGATGGGTACGAGCAGTACTTC
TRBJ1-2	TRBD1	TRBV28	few	CASSSGQGSYGYTF	TGTGCCAGCAGCTCCGGACAGGGGTCGTATGGCTACACCTTC
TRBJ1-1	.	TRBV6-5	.	CASTPGGANTEAFF	TGTGCCAGCACCCCGGGGGGGGCGAACACTGAAGCTTTCTTT
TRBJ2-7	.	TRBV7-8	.	CASSLGGGRGRPSSYEQYF	TGTGCCAGCAGCTTAGGAGGGGGTAGAGGACGTCCAAGCTCCTACGAGCAGTACTTC
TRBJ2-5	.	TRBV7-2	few	CASSSSFGTRETQYF	TGTGCCAGCAGTTCCAGTTTCGGGACACGGGAGACCCAGTACTTC
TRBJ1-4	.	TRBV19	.	CASSISGPEKLFF	TGTGCCAGTAGTATTTCTGGGCCCGAAAAACTGTTTTTT
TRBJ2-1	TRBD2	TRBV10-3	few	CAISGLAGRDEQFF	TGTGCCATCAGCGGACTAGCGGGGCGGGACGAGCAGTTCTTC
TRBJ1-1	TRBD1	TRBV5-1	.	CASSLIGTGTMNTEAFF	TGCGCCAGCAGCTTGATAGGGACAGGGACTATGAACACTGAAGCTTTCTTT
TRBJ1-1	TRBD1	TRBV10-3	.	CAIRGQGAAEAFF	TGTGCCATCAGGGGACAGGGAGCCGCTGAAGCTTTCTTT
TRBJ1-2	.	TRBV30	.	CAWIKTGIRFGGYTF	TGTGCCTGGATCAAAACCGGGATCCGATTTGGAGGCTACACCTTC
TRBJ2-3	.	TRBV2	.	CASRVRAVTDTQYF	TGTGCCAGCAGGGTCAGGGCAGTCACAGATACGCAGTATTTT
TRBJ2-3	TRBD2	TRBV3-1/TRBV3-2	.	CASSQNLAGADTQYF	TGTGCCAGCAGCCAGAACTTAGCGGGGGCGGATACGCAGTATTTT
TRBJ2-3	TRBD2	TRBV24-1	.	CATSDSRSGGAVGTDTQYF	TGTGCCACCAGTGATTCCCGTAGCGGGGGGGCCGTCGGGACAGATACGCAGTATTTT
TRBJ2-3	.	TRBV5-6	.	CASSLVPITSTDTQYF	TGTGCCAGCAGCTTGGTCCCGATCACTAGCACAGATACGCAGTATTTT
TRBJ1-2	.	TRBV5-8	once	CASSPREDYGYTF	TGTGCCAGCAGCCCCAGGGAGGACTATGGCTACACCTTC
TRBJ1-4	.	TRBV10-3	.	CAISESQAYATNEKLFF	TGTGCCATCAGTGAGTCGCAGGCTTATGCAACTAATGAAAAACTGTTTTTT
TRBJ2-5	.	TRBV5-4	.	CASSSQGRGETQYF	TGTGCCAGCAGCTCCCAGGGGCGTGGGGAGACCCAGTACTTC
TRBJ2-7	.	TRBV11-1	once	CASSLGAAEQYF	TGTGCCAGCAGCTTGGGGGCGGCCGAGCAGTACTTC
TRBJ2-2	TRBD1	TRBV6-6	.	CASSYPQGLNTGELFF	TGTGCCAGCAGTTACCCACAGGGGTTGAACACCGGGGAGCTGTTTTTT
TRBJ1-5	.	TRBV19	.	CASSIEGTGGVSNQPQHF	TGTGCCAGTAGTATAGAGGGCACGGGAGGGGTTAGCAATCAGCCCCAGCATTTT
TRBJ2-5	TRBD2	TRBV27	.	CASRTSGGGETQYF	TGTGCCAGCAGAACTAGCGGGGGCGGGGAGACCCAGTACTTC
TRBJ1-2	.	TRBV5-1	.	CASSLSQANYGYTF	TGCGCCAGCAGCTTGTCACAGGCGAACTATGGCTACACCTTC
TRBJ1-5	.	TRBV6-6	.	CASTLDTWSNQPQHF	TGTGCCAGCACCTTAGACACATGGTCAAATCAGCCCCAGCATTTT
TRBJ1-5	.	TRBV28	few	CASSEQYRASQPQHF	TGTGCCAGCAGTGAGCAGTACAGGGCGAGTCAGCCCCAGCATTTT
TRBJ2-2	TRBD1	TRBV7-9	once	CASSRGTGRKNGELFF	TGTGCCAGCAGCCGTGGGACAGGGAGAAAGAACGGGGAGCTGTTTTTT
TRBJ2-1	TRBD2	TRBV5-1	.	CASITGLAGGNEQFF	TGCGCCAGTATCACCGGACTAGCGGGGGGCAATGAGCAGTTCTTC
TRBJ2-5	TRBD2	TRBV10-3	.	CAAGLAVSETQYF	TGTGCCGCCGGACTAGCGGTATCGGAGACCCAGTACTTC
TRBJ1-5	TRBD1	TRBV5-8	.	CASRSTGVDGSNQPQHF	TGTGCCAGCAGATCGACAGGGGTGGACGGCAGCAATCAGCCCCAGCATTTT
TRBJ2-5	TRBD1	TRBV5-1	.	CASSEGTGGRETQYF	TGCGCCAGCAGTGAGGGGACAGGGGGACGGGAGACCCAGTACTTC
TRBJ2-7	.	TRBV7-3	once	CASSLTSGEQYF	TGTGCCAGCAGCTTAACGTCCGGCGAGCAGTACTTC
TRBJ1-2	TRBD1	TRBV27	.	CASSVGDRGGYTF	TGTGCCAGCAGTGTTGGGGACAGGGGCGGCTACACCTTC
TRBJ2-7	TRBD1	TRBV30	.	CAWRGQGTWEQYF	TGTGCCTGGAGGGGACAGGGTACGTGGGAGCAGTACTTC
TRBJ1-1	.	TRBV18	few	CASSEGGGTEAFF	TGTGCCAGCTCAGAAGGGGGGGGCACTGAAGCTTTCTTT
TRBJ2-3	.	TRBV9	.	CASSVAGGRGDTQYF	TGTGCCAGCAGCGTAGCGGGGGGCCGGGGGGATACGCAGTATTTT
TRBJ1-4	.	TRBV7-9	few	CASRGLSDEKLFF	TGTGCCAGCCGCGGACTATCAGATGAAAAACTGTTTTTT
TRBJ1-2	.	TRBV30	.	CAWSVLAAVTF	TGTGCCTGGAGTGTACTAGCGGCGGTCACCTTC
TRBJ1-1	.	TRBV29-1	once	CSVEDWTGAFF	TGCAGCGTTGAAGACTGGACGGGGGCTTTCTTT